This T cell receptor beta chain was captured in a study of T-cell reconstitution after alpha-beta-depleted transplantation in children. Study-level findings and limits: Several hundred graft clones that had expanded were reportedly the source of alpha-beta T cells about two months after transplant. It was newly produced T cells that mostly accounted for T-cell counts and diversity one year after transplant. Some patients showed high day-60 TCRbeta diversity, which derived from surviving recipient T cells and thymic progenitors.

The CDR3 contains 17 residues. Germline CDR1 MDHEN, CDR2 SYDVKM. V was clipped by 2 bases and J by 3 bases; unmatched bases: 9. Construction of the TCRbeta library involved unique molecular identifiers. MiXCR, applied by TCRdb to the PCR reads, yields one record per CDR3 protein. Seen here are a few hundred thousand distinct CDR3 sequences, about 24% observed once, and the top ten hold about 5%. This clonotype appeared a few times. Its antigen is unknown. The receptor was isolated from a female patient aged 2-10 years who had a stem cell transplant for congenital amegakaryocytic thrombocytopenia, so the T cells may come from the graft donor. The genes are TRBV28 and TRBJ2-3, with 9 bases fitting TRBD2. The input for sequencing was PBMCs, mostly from graft donor cells, taken 360 days after TCRalphabeta/CD19-depleted stem cell transplant. CDR3 sequence reads: CASSLGLAGWETDTQYF. The CDR3 DNA reads TGTGCCAGCAGTTTAGGGCTAGCGGGATGGGAGACAGATACGCAGTATTTT.